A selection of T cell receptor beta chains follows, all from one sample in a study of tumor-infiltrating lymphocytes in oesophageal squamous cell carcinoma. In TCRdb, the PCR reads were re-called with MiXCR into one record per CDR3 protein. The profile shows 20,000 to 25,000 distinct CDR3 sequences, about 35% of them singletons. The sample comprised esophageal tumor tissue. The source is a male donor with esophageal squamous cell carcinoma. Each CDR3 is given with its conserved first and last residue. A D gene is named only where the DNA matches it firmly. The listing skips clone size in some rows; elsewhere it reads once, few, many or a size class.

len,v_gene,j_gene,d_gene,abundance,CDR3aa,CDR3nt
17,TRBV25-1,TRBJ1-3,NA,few,CASSDPLGPGEVDTIYF,TGTGCCAGCAGTGACCCATTAGGCCCAGGGGAGGTGGACACCATATATTTT
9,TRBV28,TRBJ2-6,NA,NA,CASSAFATF,TGTGCCAGCAGCGCTTTCGCCACTTTC
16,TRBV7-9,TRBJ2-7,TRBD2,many,CASSPGLALLPEKQYF,TGTGCCAGCAGCCCTGGACTAGCCCTTCTCCCTGAAAAGCAGTACTTC
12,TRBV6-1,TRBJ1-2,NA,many,CASSKSPGRYTF,TGTGCCAGCAGCAAAAGTCCTGGGCGCTACACCTTC
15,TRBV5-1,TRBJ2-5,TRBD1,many,CASSWGTGTQETQYF,TGCGCCAGCAGCTGGGGGACAGGGACCCAAGAGACCCAGTACTTC
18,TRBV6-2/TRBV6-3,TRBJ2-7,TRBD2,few,CASTDGLAGGPGVYEQYF,TGTGCCAGCACCGATGGACTAGCGGGAGGGCCAGGGGTCTACGAGCAGTACTTC
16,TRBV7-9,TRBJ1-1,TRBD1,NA,CASSSGTAQIVEGAFF,TGTGCCAGCAGCTCCGGGACAGCACAGATCGTTGAAGGAGCTTTCTTT
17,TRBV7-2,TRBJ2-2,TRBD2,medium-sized,CASSYNPLAGGTGELFF,TGTGCCAGCAGCTATAACCCCCTAGCGGGAGGCACCGGGGAGCTGTTTTTT
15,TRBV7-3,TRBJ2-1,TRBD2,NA,CASSPRTSGDNEQFF,TGTGCCAGCAGCCCGCGGACTAGCGGAGACAATGAGCAGTTCTTC
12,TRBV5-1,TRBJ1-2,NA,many,CASSWGHYGYTF,TGCGCCAGCAGCTGGGGCCACTATGGCTACACCTTC
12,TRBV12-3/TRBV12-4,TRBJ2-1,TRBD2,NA,CASSRLADTQFF,TGTGCCAGCAGCCGACTAGCAGATACGCAGTTCTTC
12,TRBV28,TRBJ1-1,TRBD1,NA,CASRDRDTEAFF,TGTGCCAGCAGGGACAGGGACACTGAAGCTTTCTTT
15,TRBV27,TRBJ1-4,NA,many,CASSGFEGSNEKLFF,TGTGCCAGCAGTGGGTTCGAGGGGAGTAATGAAAAACTGTTTTTT
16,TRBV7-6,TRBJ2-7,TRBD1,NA,CASSLVDSGGCNEQYF,TGTGCCAGCAGCTTAGTGGATTCAGGGGGCTGTAATGAGCAGTACTTC
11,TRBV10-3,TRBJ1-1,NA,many,CAITGGTEAFF,TGTGCCATCACCGGCGGGACTGAAGCTTTCTTT
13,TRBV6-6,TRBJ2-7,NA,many,CASSYSLSYEQYF,TGTGCCAGCAGTTACAGTCTTTCCTACGAGCAGTACTTC
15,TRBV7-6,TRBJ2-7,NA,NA,CASSLEGWGLYEQYF,TGTGCCAGCAGCTTAGAGGGATGGGGTTTGTACGAGCAGTACTTC
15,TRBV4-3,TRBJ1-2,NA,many,CASSQVRQVNYGYTF,TGCGCCAGCAGCCAAGTCCGACAGGTTAACTATGGCTACACCTTC
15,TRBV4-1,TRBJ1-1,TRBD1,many,CASSQMTGGFTEAFF,TGCGCCAGCAGCCAAATGACAGGGGGCTTCACTGAAGCTTTCTTT
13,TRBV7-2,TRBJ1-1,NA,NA,CASSLARTAEAFF,TGTGCCAGCAGCTTAGCGAGGACAGCAGAAGCTTTCTTT
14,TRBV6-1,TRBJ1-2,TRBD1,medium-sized,CASRGGQGPHGYTF,TGTGCCAGCAGGGGAGGACAGGGCCCCCATGGCTACACCTTC
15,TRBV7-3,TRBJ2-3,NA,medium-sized,CAIPLRGPSTDTQYF,TGTGCCATCCCCCTGAGGGGACCAAGCACAGATACGCAGTATTTT
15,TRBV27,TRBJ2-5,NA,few,CASSPNGGVPETQYF,TGTGCCAGCAGTCCCAATGGGGGAGTACCTGAGACCCAGTACTTC
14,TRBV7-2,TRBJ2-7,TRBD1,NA,CASSFYRGRYEQYF,TGTGCCAGCAGCTTCTACAGGGGGCGCTACGAGCAGTACTTC
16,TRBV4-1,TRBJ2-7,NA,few,CASSQVLRGAVNEQYF,TGCGCCAGCAGCCAAGTTCTAAGGGGGGCTGTTAACGAGCAGTACTTC
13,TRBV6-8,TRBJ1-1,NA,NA,CASSHRENTEAFF,TGTGCCAGCAGCCACAGGGAAAACACTGAAGCTTTCTTT
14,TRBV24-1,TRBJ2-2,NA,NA,CATSEGENTGELFF,TGTGCCACCAGTGAAGGGGAGAACACCGGGGAGCTGTTTTTT
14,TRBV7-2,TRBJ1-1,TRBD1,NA,CASSSGTGGTEAFF,TGTGCCAGCAGCTCCGGGACAGGGGGCACTGAAGCTTTCTTT
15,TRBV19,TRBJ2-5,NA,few,CASSTRPVGINEQYF,TGTGCCAGTAGTACCCGACCTGTGGGGATCAATGAGCAGTACTTC
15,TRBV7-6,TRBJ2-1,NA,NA,CASSLSASSYNEQFF,TGTGCTAGCAGCTTGTCGGCAAGCTCCTACAATGAGCAGTTCTTC
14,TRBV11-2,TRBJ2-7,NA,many,CASTDTISSYEQYF,TGTGCCAGCACCGACACTATTAGCTCCTACGAGCAGTACTTC
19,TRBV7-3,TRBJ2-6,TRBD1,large,CASSFDWDSESSGANVLTF,TGTGCCAGCAGTTTCGATTGGGACAGCGAGAGCTCTGGGGCCAACGTCCTGACTTTC
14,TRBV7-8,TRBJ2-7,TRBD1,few,CASSFGQGLYEQYF,TGTGCCAGCAGCTTCGGACAGGGCTTATACGAGCAGTACTTC
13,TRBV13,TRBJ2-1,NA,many,CASSLASDNEQFF,TGTGCCAGCAGCCTAGCCTCGGACAATGAGCAGTTCTTC
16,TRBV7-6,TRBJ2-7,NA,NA,CASSLPHRVGAYEQYF,TGTGCTAGCAGCTTACCACACAGGGTCGGAGCCTACGAGCAGTACTTC
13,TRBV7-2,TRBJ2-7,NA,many,CASSIGHYNEQYF,TGTGCCAGCAGCATAGGACACTACAATGAGCAGTACTTC
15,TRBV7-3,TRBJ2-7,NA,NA,CASSLTSQGYNEQYF,TGTGCCAGCAGCTTAACGTCTCAAGGCTACAATGAGCAGTACTTC
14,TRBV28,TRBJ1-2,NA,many,CASSLPRAPYGYTF,TGTGCCAGCAGTTTACCCAGGGCCCCCTATGGCTACACCTTC
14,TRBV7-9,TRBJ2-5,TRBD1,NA,CASSLATGVETQYF,TGTGCCAGCAGCTTAGCGACAGGGGTAGAGACCCAGTACTTC
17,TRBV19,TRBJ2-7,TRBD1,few,CASPLGTGGEGSYEQYF,TGTGCCAGCCCTCTCGGGACAGGGGGCGAAGGATCCTACGAGCAGTACTTC
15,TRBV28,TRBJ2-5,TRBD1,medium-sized,CASSLPGQLQETQYF,TGTGCCAGCAGTTTACCGGGACAGCTACAAGAGACCCAGTACTTC
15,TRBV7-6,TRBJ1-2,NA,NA,CASSHTDTGNYGYTF,TGTGCCAGCAGCCACACTGATACAGGGAACTATGGCTACACCTTC
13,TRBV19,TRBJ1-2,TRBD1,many,CASSGQGNYGYTF,TGTGCCAGCAGCGGACAGGGGAACTATGGCTACACCTTC
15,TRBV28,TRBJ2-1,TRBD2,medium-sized,CASSPGLAGSDEQFF,TGTGCCAGCAGTCCCGGACTAGCGGGGAGCGATGAGCAGTTCTTC